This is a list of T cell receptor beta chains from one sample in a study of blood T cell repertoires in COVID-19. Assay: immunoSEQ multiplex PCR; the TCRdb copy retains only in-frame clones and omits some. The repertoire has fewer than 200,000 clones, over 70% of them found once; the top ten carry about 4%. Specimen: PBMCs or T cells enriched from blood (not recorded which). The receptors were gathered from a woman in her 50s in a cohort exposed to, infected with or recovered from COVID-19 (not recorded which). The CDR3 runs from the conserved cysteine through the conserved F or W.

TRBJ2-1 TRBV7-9 CASSPPGLAGGGEQFF
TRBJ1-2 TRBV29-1 CSVGDTGNYGYTF
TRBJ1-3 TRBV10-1 CASSAGLSSGNTIYF
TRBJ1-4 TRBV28 CASTPTEATNEKLFF
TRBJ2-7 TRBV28 CASSRRVSYEQYF
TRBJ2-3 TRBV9 CASSARPRLAAGDTQYF
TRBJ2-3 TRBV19 CASRTTGADTQYF
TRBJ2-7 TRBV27 CASSQSARTSLSHEQYF
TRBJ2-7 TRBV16 CASSKFAGAYEQYF
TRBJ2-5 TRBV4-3 CASSQDRGEYGTQYF
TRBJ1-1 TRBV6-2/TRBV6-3 CASSFTTELEAFF
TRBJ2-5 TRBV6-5 CASGLAGGETQYF
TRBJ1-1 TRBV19 CAKAGGGTEAFF
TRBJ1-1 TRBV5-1 CASSLGQGALTEAFF
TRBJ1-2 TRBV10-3 CAISEGQGDGYTF
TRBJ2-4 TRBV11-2 CASSFSFVGLGRGYIQYF
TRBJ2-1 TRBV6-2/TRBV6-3 CASSASLSSYNEQFF
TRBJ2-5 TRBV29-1 CSVEVPKSRLAEQETQYF
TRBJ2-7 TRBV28 CASSLTYEQYF
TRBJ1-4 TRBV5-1 CASSPTGLSHEKLFF
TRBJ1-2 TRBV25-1 CASSEDPGVEGYTF
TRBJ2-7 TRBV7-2 CASSLYQESYEQYF
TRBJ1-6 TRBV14 CASSQVGGSNSPLHF
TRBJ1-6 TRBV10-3 CAISGQGGQTQNSPLHF
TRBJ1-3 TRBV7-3 CASSLMPLSSGNTIYF
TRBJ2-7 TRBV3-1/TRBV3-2 CASSRRASYEQYF
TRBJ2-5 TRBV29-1 CSVAGGEETQYF
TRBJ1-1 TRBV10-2 CASKFTVSNTEAFF
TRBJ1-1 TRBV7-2 CASSLFPNEAFF
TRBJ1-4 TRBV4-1 CASSQLGENEKLFF
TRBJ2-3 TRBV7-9 CASSPRGGTDTQYF
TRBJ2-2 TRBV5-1 CASSGPGLAGARNTGELFF
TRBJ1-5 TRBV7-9 CASSPQGNQPQHF
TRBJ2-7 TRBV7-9 CASSPRGISTYEQYF
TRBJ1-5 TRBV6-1 CASSEQGSDQPQHF
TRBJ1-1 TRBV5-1 CASSSTTGGAGAFF
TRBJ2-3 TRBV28 CASSQRGLHTQYF
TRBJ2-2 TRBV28 CASSFSTGELFF
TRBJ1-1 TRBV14 CASSPGGGHTEAFF
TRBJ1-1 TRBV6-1 CASSEQGQGWTEAFF